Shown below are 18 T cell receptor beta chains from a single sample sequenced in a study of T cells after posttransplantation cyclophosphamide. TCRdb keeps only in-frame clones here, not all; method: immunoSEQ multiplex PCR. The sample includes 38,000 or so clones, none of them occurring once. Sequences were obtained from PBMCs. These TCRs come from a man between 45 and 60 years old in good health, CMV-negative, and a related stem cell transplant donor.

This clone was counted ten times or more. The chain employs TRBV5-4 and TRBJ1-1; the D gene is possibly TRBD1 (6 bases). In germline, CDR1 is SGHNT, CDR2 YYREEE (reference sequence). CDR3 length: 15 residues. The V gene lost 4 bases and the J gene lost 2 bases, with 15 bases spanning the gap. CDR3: CASSPPTGPNTEAFF. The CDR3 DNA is TGTGCCAGCAGCCCTCCGACAGGCCCTAACACTGAAGCTTTCTTT.

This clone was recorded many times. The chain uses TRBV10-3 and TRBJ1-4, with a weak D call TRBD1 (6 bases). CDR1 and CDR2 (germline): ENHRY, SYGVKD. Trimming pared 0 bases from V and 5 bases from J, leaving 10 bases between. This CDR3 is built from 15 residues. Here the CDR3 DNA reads TGTGCCATCAGTGAGTCGGTCAGGGGAAATGAAAAACTGTTTTTT. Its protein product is CAISESVRGNEKLFF.

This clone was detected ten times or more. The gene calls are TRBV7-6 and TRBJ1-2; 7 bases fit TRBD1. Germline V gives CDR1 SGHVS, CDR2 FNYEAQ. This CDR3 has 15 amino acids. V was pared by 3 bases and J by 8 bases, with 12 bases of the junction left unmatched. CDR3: CASSFGQVRLGGYTF. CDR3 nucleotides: TGTGCCAGCAGCTTCGGACAGGTAAGACTCGGGGGCTACACCTTC.

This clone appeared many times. This chain's CDR3 is CASSLGGLRETSGYTF. The CDR3 DNA reads TGTGCCAGCAGCTTGGGTGGGCTCAGGGAAACGAGTGGCTACACCTTC. This rearrangement joins TRBV5-4 to TRBJ1-2; D is perhaps TRBD1 (5 bases). V gave up 0 bases and J gave up 7 bases, with 19 bases separating them. The CDR3 is made up of 16 amino acids. The germline gives CDR1 SGHNT, CDR2 YYREEE (reference sequence).

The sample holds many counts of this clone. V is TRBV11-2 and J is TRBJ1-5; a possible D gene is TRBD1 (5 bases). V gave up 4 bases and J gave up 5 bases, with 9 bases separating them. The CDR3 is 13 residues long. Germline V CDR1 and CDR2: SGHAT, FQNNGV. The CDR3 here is CASSSGLDQPQHF. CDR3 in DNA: TGTGCCAGCAGCTCAGGGTTAGATCAGCCCCAGCATTTT.

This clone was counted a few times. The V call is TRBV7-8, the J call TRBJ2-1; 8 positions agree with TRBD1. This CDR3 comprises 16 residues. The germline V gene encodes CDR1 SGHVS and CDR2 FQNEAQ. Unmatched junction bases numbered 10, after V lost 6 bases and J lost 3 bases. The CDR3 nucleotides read TGTGCCAGCAGTCCCAGTACAGGGGGATACTACAATGAGCAGTTCTTC. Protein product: CASSPSTGGYYNEQFF.

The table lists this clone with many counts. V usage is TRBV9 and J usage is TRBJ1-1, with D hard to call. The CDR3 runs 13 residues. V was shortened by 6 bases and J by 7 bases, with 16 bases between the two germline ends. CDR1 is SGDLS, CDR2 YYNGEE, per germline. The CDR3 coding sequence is TGTGCCAGCACCAGCGTAGATATGGTTGAAGCTTTCTTT. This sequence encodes CASTSVDMVEAFF.

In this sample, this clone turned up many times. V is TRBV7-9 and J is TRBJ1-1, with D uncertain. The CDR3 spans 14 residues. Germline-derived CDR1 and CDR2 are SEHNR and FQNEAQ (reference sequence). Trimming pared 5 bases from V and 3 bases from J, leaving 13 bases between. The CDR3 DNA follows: TGTGCCAGCAGCCCCCCGCTTCCGGACACTGAAGCTTTCTTT. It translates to CASSPPLPDTEAFF.

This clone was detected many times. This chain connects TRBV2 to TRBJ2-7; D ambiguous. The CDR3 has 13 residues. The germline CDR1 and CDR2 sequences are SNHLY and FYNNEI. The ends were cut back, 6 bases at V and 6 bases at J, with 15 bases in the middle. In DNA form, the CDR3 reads TGTGCCAGCAGGGGTTCGATGGCAGGCGAGCAGTACTTC. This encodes CASRGSMAGEQYF. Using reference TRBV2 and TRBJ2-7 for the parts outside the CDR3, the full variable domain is EPEVTQTPSHQVTQMGQEVILRCVPISNHLYFYWYRQILGQKVEFLVSFYNNEISEKSEIFDDQFSVERPDGSNFTLKIRSTKLEDSAMYFCASRGSMAGEQYFGPGTRLTVT.

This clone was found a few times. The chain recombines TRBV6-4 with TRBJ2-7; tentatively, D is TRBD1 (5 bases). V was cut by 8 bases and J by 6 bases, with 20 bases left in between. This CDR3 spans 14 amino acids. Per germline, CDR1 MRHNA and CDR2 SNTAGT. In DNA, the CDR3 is TGTGCCAGCGCCATGGACAAGAACGGTCGCGAGCAGTACTTC. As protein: CASAMDKNGREQYF.

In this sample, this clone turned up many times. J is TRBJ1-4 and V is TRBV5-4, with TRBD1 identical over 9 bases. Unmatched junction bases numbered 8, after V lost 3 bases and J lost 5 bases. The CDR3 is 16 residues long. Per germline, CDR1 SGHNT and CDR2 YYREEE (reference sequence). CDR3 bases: TGTGCCAGCAGCTCGGACAGGGGAAGGCGAAATGAAAAACTGTTTTTT. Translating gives CASSSDRGRRNEKLFF.

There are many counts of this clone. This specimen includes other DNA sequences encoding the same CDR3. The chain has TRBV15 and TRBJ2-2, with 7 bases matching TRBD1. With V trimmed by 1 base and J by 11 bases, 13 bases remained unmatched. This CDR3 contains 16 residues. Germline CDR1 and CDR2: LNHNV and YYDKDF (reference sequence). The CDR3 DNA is TGTGCCACCAGCAGAGCAACGACAGGGAGAAGTGGTGAGCTGTTTTTT. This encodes CATSRATTGRSGELFF.

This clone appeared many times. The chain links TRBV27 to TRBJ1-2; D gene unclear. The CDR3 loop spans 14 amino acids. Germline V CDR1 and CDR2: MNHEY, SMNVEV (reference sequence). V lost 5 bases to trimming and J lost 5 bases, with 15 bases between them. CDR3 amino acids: CASSPRAGPYGYTF. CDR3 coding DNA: TGTGCCAGCAGTCCGAGGGCAGGTCCTTATGGCTACACCTTC.

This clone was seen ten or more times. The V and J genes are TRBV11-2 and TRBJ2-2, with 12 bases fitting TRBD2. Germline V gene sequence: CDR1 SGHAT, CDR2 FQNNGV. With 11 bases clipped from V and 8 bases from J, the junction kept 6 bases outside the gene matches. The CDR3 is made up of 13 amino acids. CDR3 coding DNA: TGTGCCCCCAGGCTAGCGGGAGGGGGGGAGCTGTTTTTT. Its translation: CAPRLAGGGELFF.

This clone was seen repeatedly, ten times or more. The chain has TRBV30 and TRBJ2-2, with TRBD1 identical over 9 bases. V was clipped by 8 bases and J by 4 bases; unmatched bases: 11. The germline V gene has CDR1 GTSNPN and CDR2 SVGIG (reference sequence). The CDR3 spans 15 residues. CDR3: CAGTRGQGATGELFF. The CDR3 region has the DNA TGTGCCGGAACACGGGGACAGGGAGCCACCGGGGAGCTGTTTTTT. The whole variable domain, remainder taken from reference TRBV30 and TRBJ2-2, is SQTIHQWPATLVQPVGSPLSLECTVEGTSNPNLYWYRQAAGRGLQLLFYSVGIGQISSEVPQNLSASRPQDRQFILSSKKLLLSDSGFYLCAGTRGQGATGELFFGEGSRLTVL.

CDR3 sequence reads: CASSANRGSGELFF. The DNA of the CDR3 is TGTGCCAGCAGCGCCAACAGGGGCTCCGGGGAGCTGTTTTTT. V usage is TRBV7-3 and J usage is TRBJ2-2; 7 bases match TRBD1. With V trimmed by 5 bases and J by 6 bases, 6 bases remained unmatched. In germline, CDR1 is SGHTA, CDR2 FQGTGA. The CDR3 consists of 14 residues. The complete variable domain, with remaining parts taken from reference TRBV7-3 and TRBJ2-2, reads GAGVSQTPSNKVTEKGKYVELRCDPISGHTALYWYRQSLGQGPEFLIYFQGTGAADDSGLPNDRFFAVRPEGSVSTLKIQRTERGDSAVYLCASSANRGSGELFFGEGSRLTVL.

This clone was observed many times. The CDR3, as DNA: TGTGCCAGCAGTTATGAGCAGGGCTCTCACGAAAAACTGTTTTTT. It specifies CASSYEQGSHEKLFF. The chain carries TRBV6-8 and TRBJ1-4; TRBD1 is a possible D gene (5 bases). Per the germline V gene, CDR1 is MNHGY and CDR2 is SAAAGT. The CDR3 length is 15 residues. Deletions cut 3 bases from V and 8 bases from J, with 16 bases between.

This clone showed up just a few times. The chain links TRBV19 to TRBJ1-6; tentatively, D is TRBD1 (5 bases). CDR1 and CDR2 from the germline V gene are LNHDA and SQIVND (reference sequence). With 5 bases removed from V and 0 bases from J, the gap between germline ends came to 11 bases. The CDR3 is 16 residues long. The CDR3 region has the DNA TGTGCCAGTAGTCCCAAAGACAGCTCCTATAATTCACCCCTCCACTTT. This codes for CASSPKDSSYNSPLHF.